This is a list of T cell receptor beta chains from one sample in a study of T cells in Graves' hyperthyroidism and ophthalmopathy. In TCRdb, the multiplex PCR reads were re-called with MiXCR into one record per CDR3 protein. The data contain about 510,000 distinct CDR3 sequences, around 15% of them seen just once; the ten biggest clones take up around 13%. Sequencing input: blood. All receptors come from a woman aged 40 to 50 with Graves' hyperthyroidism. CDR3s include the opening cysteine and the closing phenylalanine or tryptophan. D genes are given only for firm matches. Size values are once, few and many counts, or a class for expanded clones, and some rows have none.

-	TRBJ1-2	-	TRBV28	CASQGPYNYGYTF	TGTGCCAGCCAGGGGCCTTATAACTATGGCTACACCTTC
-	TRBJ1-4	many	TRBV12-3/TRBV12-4	CASSARDVQNEKLFF	TGTGCCAGCAGTGCCCGGGACGTGCAAAATGAAAAACTGTTTTTT
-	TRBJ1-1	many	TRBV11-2	CASSTATGTLNTEAFF	TGTGCCAGCAGCACGGCTACGGGGACGTTAAACACTGAAGCTTTCTTT
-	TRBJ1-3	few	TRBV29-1	CSAATFYSGNTIYF	TGCAGCGCCGCAACATTTTACTCTGGAAACACCATATATTTT
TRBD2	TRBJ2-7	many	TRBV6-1	CASSDKAGDVYEQYF	TGTGCCAGCAGTGACAAGGCGGGGGACGTATACGAGCAGTACTTC
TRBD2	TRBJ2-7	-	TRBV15	CATSRDRLAGSSEQYF	TGTGCCACCAGCAGAGATAGGCTAGCGGGAAGTAGTGAGCAGTACTTC
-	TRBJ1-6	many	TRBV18	CASSPDAVNSPLHF	TGTGCCAGCTCACCAGACGCAGTTAATTCACCCCTCCACTTT
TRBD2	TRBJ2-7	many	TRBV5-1	CASSLLLAGGPVYEQYF	TGCGCCAGCAGCTTGCTACTAGCGGGAGGGCCGGTCTACGAGCAGTACTTC
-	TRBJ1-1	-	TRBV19	CASSKEWRFAEAFF	TGTGCCAGTAGTAAGGAATGGAGGTTTGCTGAAGCTTTCTTT
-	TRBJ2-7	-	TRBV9	CASSVAGGDYEQYF	TGTGCCAGCAGCGTAGCAGGAGGGGACTACGAGCAGTACTTC
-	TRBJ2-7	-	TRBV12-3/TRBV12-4	CASSSTPEGTYEQYF	TGTGCCAGCAGTTCGACCCCGGAGGGGACCTACGAGCAGTACTTC
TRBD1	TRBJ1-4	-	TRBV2	CASSESGTGNEKLFF	TGTGCCAGCAGTGAATCCGGGACAGGCAATGAAAAACTGTTTTTT
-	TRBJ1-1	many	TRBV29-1	CSVEDEGPEAFF	TGCAGCGTTGAAGATGAGGGGCCTGAAGCTTTCTTT
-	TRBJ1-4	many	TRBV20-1	CSAHLPGAEKLFF	TGCAGTGCCCACCTACCCGGGGCTGAAAAACTGTTTTTT
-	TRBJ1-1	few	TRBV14	CASSHRPNTEAFF	TGTGCCAGCAGCCATAGGCCGAACACTGAAGCTTTCTTT
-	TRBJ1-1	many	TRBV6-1	CASSPNLNTEAFF	TGTGCCAGCAGTCCGAATCTGAACACTGAAGCTTTCTTT
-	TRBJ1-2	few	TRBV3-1	CASSRMTGLIWGYTF	TGTGCCAGCAGCCGGATGACGGGGCTGATTTGGGGCTACACCTTC
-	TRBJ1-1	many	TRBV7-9	CASSFPGVQNTEAFF	TGTGCCAGCAGCTTCCCGGGAGTACAGAACACTGAAGCTTTCTTT
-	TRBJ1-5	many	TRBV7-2	CASSLALPNQPQHF	TGTGCCAGCAGCTTAGCACTGCCCAATCAGCCCCAGCATTTT
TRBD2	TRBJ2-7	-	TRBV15	CATSGLAYEQYF	TGTGCCACCAGCGGACTAGCCTACGAGCAGTACTTC
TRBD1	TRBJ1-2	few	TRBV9	CASTLAGTGNYGYTF	TGTGCCAGCACCTTAGCCGGGACAGGGAACTATGGCTACACCTTC
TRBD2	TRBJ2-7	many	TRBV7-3	CASSLTGLDEQYF	TGTGCCAGCAGCTTAACCGGACTAGACGAGCAGTACTTC
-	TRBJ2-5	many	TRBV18	CASSPLLIGLRAEETQYF	TGTGCCAGCTCACCCCTGCTGATAGGCCTCAGGGCAGAAGAGACCCAGTACTTC
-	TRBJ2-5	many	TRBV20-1	CSARSGTEAQETQYF	TGCAGTGCTAGATCCGGGACGGAGGCTCAAGAGACCCAGTACTTC
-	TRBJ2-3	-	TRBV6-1	CASSTPPGYTQYF	TGTGCCAGCAGCACCCCCCCGGGTTATACGCAGTATTTT
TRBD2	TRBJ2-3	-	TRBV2	CASSVPGLAGGPVATDTQYF	TGTGCCAGCAGCGTACCGGGACTAGCGGGAGGGCCGGTTGCAACAGATACGCAGTATTTT
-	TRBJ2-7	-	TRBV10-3	CAISDRREQYF	TGTGCCATCAGTGATAGACGCGAGCAGTACTTC
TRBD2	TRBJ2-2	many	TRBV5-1	CASSFIVAGRNTGELFF	TGCGCCAGCAGCTTCATCGTAGCGGGAAGGAACACCGGGGAGCTGTTTTTT